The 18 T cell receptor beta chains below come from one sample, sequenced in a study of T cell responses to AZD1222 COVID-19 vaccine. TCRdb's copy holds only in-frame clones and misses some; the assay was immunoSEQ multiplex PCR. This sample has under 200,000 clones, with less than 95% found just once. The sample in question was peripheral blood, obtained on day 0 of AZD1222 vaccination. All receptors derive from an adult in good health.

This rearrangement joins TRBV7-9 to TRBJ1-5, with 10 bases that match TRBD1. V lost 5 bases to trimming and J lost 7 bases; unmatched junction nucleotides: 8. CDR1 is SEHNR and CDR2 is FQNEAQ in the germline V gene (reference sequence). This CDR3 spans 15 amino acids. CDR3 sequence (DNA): TGTGCCAGCAGCCAAGGGACAGGGGCTAACCAGCCCCAGCATTTT. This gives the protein CASSQGTGANQPQHF.

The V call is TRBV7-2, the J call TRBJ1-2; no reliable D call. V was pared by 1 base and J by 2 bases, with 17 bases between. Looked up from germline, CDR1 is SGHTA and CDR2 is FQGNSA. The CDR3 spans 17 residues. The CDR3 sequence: CASSLEAGGRRNYGYTF. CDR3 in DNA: TGTGCCAGCAGCTTAGAGGCGGGTGGTCGGCGAAACTATGGCTACACCTTC.

The CDR3 protein is CASRGGAYGYTF. In DNA, the CDR3 is TGTGCCAGCAGGGGCGGGGCTTATGGCTACACCTTC. This sequence joins TRBV5-5 and TRBJ1-2, with a tentative D call TRBD1 (5 bases). This CDR3 region has 12 residues. Germline V CDR1 and CDR2: SGHKS, YYEKEE (reference sequence). The V end was cut by 5 bases, the J end by 5 bases, with 10 bases between.

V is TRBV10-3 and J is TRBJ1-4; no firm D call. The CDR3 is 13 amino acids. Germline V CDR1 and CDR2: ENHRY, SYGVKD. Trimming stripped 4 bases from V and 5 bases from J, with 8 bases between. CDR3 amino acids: CAISVTANEKLFF. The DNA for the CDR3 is TGTGCCATCAGTGTGACCGCAAATGAAAAACTGTTTTTT.

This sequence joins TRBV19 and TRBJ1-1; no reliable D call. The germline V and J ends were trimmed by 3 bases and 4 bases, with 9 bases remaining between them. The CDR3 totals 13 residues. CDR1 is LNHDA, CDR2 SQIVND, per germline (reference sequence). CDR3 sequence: CASSIGGSTEAFF. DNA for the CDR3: TGTGCCAGTAGTATCGGTGGGAGCACTGAAGCTTTCTTT.

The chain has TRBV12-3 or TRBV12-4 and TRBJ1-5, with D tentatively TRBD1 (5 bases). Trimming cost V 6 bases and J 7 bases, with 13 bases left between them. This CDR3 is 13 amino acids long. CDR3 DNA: TGTGCCAGCAGCTCGGGGGGTGGCCAGCCCCAGCATTTT. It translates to CASSSGGGQPQHF.

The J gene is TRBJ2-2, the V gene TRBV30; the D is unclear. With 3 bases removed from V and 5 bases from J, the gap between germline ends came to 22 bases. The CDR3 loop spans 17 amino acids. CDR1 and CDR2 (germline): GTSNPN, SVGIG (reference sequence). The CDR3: CAWRVLDFSLDTGELFF. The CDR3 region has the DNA TGTGCCTGGAGGGTTCTGGATTTCTCTTTGGATACCGGGGAGCTGTTTTTT. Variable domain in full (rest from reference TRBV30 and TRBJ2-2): SQTIHQWPATLVQPVGSPLSLECTVEGTSNPNLYWYRQAAGRGLQLLFYSVGIGQISSEVPQNLSASRPQDRQFILSSKKLLLSDSGFYLCAWRVLDFSLDTGELFFGEGSRLTVL.

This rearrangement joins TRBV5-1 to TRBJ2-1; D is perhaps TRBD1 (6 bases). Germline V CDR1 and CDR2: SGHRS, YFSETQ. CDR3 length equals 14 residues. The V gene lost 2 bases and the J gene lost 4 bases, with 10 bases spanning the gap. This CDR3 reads CASSFGGQYNEQFF. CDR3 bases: TGCGCCAGCAGCTTTGGAGGACAGTACAATGAGCAGTTCTTC.

As DNA, the CDR3 is TGTGCCAGCAGCTTGTATAGGGAGTATAGCAATCAGCCCCAGCATTTT. Its protein product is CASSLYREYSNQPQHF. The chain joins TRBV5-5 to TRBJ1-5, with D hard to call. Trimming stripped 1 base from V and 0 bases from J, with 11 bases between. This CDR3 spans 16 amino acids. CDR1 and CDR2 (germline): SGHKS, YYEKEE (reference sequence).

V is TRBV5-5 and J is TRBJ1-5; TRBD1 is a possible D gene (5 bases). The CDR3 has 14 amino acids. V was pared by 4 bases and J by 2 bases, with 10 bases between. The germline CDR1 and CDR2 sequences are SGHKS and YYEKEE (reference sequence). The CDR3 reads CASSLEGGNQPQHF. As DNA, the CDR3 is TGTGCCAGCAGCCTGGAAGGGGGCAATCAGCCCCAGCATTTT. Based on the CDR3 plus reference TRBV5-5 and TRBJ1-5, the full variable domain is DAGVTQSPTHLIKTRGQQVTLRCSPISGHKSVSWYQQVLGQGPQFIFQYYEKEERGRGNFPDRFSARQFPNYSSELNVNALLLGDSALYLCASSLEGGNQPQHFGDGTRLSIL.

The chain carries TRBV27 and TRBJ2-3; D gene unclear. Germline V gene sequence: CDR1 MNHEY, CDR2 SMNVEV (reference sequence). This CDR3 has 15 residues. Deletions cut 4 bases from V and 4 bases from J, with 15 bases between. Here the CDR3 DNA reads TGTGCCAGCAGTTCCCAGACCCACGGAGCAGATACGCAGTATTTT. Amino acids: CASSSQTHGADTQYF.

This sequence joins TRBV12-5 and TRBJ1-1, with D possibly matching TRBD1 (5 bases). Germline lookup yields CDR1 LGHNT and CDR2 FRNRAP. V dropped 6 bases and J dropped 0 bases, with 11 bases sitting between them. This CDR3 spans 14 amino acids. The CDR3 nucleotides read TGTGCTAGTGGCCTAGGGACGTTGAACACTGAAGCTTTCTTT. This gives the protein CASGLGTLNTEAFF.

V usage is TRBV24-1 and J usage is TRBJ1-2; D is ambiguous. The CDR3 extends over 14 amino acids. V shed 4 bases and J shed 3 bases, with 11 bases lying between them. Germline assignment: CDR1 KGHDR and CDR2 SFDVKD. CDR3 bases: TGTGCCACCAGTGACCCCCCTCGGGACTATGGCTACACCTTC. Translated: CATSDPPRDYGYTF.

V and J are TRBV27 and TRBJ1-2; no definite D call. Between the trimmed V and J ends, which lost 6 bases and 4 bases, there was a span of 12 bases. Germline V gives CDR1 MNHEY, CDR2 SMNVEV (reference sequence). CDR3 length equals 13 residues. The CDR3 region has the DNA TGTGCCAGCAGCGTCGACGCCAGCTATGGCTACACCTTC. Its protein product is CASSVDASYGYTF.

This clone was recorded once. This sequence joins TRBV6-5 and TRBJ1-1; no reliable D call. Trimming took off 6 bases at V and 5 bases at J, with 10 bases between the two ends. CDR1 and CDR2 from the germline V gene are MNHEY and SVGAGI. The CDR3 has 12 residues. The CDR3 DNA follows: TGTGCCAGCAGCGGACGAAATACTGAAGCTTTCTTT. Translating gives CASSGRNTEAFF.

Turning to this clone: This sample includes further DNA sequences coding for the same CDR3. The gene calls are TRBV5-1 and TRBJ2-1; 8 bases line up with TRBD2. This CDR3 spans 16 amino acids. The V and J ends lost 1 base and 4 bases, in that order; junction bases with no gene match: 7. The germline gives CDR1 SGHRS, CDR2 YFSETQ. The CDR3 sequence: CASSLRLAGNYNEQFF. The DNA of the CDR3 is TGCGCCAGCAGCTTGCGCCTAGCGGGTAATTACAATGAGCAGTTCTTC.

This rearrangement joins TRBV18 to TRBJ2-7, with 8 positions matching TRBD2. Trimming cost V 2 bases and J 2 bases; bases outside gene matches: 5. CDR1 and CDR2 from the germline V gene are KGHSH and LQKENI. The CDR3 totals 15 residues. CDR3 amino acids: CASSPWAGGTYEQYF. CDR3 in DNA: TGTGCCAGCTCACCATGGGCGGGGGGAACCTACGAGCAGTACTTC.

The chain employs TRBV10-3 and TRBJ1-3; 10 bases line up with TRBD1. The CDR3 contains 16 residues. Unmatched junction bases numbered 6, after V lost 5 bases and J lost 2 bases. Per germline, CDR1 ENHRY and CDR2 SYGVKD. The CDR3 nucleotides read TGTGCCATCAGTCCCGGGACAGGGGCCCCTGGAAACACCATATATTTT. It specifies CAISPGTGAPGNTIYF.